This T cell receptor (beta chain) derives from a study of cytomegalovirus exposure and HLA in healthy donors. Broader study findings: Per published reports, the classifier diagnosed cytomegalovirus status with high specificity and sensitivity.

Germline V lookup: CDR1 SGHTA, CDR2 FQGNSA. Trimming removed 1 base at V and 4 bases at J, with 7 bases between. This CDR3 comprises 13 residues. PCR primers comprised 60 Vbeta and 13 Jbeta primers. Produced via immunoSEQ multiplex PCR; TCRdb's table is partial and in-frame only. This table lists roughly 140,000 clones. With regard to this clone: Its antigen is not identified.

The V call is TRBV7-2, the J call TRBJ1-1, with D possibly TRBD1 on 5 matching bases. The receptor's source is a man aged 40-49 years in good health and CMV-seronegative. Sequencing was performed on PBMCs. This chain's CDR3 is CASSLDQGTEAFF. The CDR3 DNA follows: TGTGCCAGCAGCTTAGACCAGGGCACTGAAGCTTTCTTT.